One and the same sample provided the 3 T cell receptor beta chains below, sequenced in a study of T-cell memory formation after mild COVID-19 (dated by TCRdb to the early 2020s). Libraries were prepared through 5' RACE. Sequencing used an Illumina NovaSeq 6000. TCRdb trimmed the raw reads at Q25, called clones with MiXCR and kept productive beta chains. Each entry merges the rows of one CDR3 protein and shows their most common DNA and genes. A total of approximately 290,000 distinct CDR3 sequences appear in this sample, around 15% of them only once. 20% to 25% of the sample belongs to the ten largest clones. Sequencing input: PBMCs or a T cell subset sorted from them (not recorded which). Receptors originate from a man aged 18 to 30 who had mild COVID-19 (a few samples of this study predate the infection). The sample titles of this study are shuffled in the database, so cell type and time point are left out; the donor was told from shared clones.

This clonotype was seen only a few times. The genes are TRBV24-1 and TRBJ1-5; 8 nucleotides agree with TRBD1. With 3 bases clipped from V and 5 bases from J, the junction kept 2 bases outside the gene matches. The CDR3 is 14 residues long. The germline V gene has CDR1 KGHDR and CDR2 SFDVKD. CDR3 protein: CATSDGQGYQPQHF. The CDR3 nucleotides read TGTGCCACCAGTGATGGACAGGGTTATCAGCCCCAGCATTTT.

The V and J genes are TRBV5-6 and TRBJ2-7, with unresolved D. V lost 2 bases and J lost 2, with 8 bases in between. CDR1 is SGHDT and CDR2 is YYEEEE in the germline V gene. This CDR3 contains 13 residues. CDR3 in amino acids: CASSFGLTYEQYF. CDR3 bases: TGTGCCAGCAGCTTTGGATTAACCTACGAGCAGTACTTC.

This clonotype turned up a few times. The CDR3 DNA follows: TGTGCCAGCAGCCATTTGAGGGGGGGCCAAGAGACCCAGTACTTC. Residues: CASSHLRGGQETQYF. V gene TRBV3-1 combines with J gene TRBJ2-5; D may be TRBD2 (7 bases). The CDR3 runs 15 residues. Trimming removed 3 bases from V and 1 base from J, with 12 bases in between. Germline CDR1 reads LGHDT; CDR2 reads YNNKEL (reference sequence).